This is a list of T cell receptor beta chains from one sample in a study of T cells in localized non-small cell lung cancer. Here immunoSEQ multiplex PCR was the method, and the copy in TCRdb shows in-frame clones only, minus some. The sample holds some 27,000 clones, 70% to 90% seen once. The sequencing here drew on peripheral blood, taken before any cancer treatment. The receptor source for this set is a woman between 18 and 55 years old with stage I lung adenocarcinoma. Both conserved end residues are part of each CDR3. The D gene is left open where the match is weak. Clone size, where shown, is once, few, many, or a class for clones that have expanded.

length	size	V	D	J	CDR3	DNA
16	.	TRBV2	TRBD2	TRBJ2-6	CASSRAGNSGANVLTF	TGTGCCAGCAGCCGAGCGGGAAATTCCGGGGCCAACGTCCTGACTTTC
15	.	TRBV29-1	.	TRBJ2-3	CSVDLGLTSTDTQYF	TGCAGCGTTGATCTGGGGTTAACTAGCACAGATACGCAGTATTTT
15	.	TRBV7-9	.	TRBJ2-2	CASSPDWANTGELFF	TGTGCCAGCAGTCCCGACTGGGCCAACACCGGGGAGCTGTTTTTT
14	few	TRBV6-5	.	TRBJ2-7	CASSLGQKSYEQYF	TGTGCCAGCAGTTTAGGTCAGAAGAGCTACGAGCAGTACTTC
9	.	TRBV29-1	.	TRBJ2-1	CSDRVEQFF	TGCAGCGATAGGGTTGAGCAGTTCTTC
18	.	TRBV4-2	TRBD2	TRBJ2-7	CASSQDRRLAGAPYEQYF	TGTGCCAGCAGCCAAGATCGGAGGCTAGCGGGTGCGCCCTACGAGCAGTACTTC
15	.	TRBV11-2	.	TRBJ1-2	CASSPKTSSTYGYTF	TGTGCCAGCAGCCCTAAGACCTCCAGTACCTATGGCTACACCTTC
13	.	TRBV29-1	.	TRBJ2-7	CSVESGSPYEQYF	TGCAGCGTTGAGTCCGGTTCACCCTACGAGCAGTACTTC
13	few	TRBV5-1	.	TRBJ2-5	CASSYSGGGTQYF	TGCGCCAGCAGCTATAGCGGTGGGGGGACCCAGTACTTC
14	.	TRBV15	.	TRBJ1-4	CATSRDRVAEKLFF	TGTGCCACCAGCAGAGATCGTGTAGCAGAAAAACTGTTTTTT
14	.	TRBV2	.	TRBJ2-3	CASSSSPRTDTQYF	TGTGCCAGCAGTTCCTCCCCGAGGACAGATACGCAGTATTTT
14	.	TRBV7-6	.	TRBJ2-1	CASSYRVPYNEQFF	TGTGCCAGCAGCTACAGGGTCCCCTACAATGAGCAGTTCTTC
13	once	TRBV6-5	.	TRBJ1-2	CASSSKGLTPYTF	TGTGCCAGCAGTTCGAAGGGCCTTACCCCCTACACCTTC
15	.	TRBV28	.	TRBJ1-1	CASSLRFVGSAEAFF	TGTGCCAGCAGTTTGAGATTTGTGGGGAGCGCTGAAGCTTTCTTT
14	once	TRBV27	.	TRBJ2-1	CASSLGLASNEQFF	TGTGCCAGCAGTTTAGGGCTAGCCAGTAATGAGCAGTTCTTC
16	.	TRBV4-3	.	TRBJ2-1	CASSQDHPAAYNEQFF	TGCGCCAGCAGCCAAGACCACCCTGCGGCCTACAATGAGCAGTTCTTC
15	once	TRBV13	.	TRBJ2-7	CASSLGAGLRYEQYF	TGTGCCAGCAGCTTAGGCGCGGGACTGCGTTACGAGCAGTACTTC
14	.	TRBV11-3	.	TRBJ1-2	CASSTGTGNYGYTF	TGTGCCAGCAGCACCGGGACGGGGAATTATGGCTACACCTTC
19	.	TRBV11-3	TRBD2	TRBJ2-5	CASSFWEPAGEAGRETQYF	TGTGCCAGCAGCTTCTGGGAGCCAGCGGGAGAAGCGGGAAGGGAGACCCAGTACTTC
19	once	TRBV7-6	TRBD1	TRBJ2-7	CASSLARLGPGTGAYEQYF	TGTGCCAGCAGCTTAGCGCGCCTAGGTCCTGGGACAGGGGCCTACGAGCAGTACTTC
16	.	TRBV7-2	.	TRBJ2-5	CASSFPRAGRIETQYF	TGTGCCAGCAGCTTCCCGAGGGCGGGACGGATTGAGACCCAGTACTTC
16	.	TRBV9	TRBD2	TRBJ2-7	CASSVGGLAGEYEQYF	TGTGCCAGCAGCGTAGGCGGACTAGCGGGAGAATACGAGCAGTACTTC
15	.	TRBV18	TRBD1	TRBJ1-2	CASSPGYRGNDGYTF	TGTGCCAGCTCACCAGGTTACAGGGGAAACGATGGCTACACCTTC
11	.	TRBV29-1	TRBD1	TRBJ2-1	CSADRGAEQFF	TGCAGCGCCGACAGGGGCGCTGAGCAGTTCTTC
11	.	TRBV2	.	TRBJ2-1	CASSEPREQFF	TGTGCCAGCAGTGAACCCCGTGAGCAGTTCTTC
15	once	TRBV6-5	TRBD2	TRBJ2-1	CASRIGTSVRDEQFF	TGTGCCAGCCGCATCGGTACTAGCGTTAGGGATGAGCAGTTCTTC
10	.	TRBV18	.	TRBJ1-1	CASEKTEAFF	TGTGCCAGCGAGAAGACTGAAGCTTTCTTT
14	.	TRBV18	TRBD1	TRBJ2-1	CASSLGQGDNEQFF	TGTGCCAGCTCACTGGGACAGGGGGACAATGAGCAGTTCTTC
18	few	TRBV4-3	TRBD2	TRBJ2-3	CASSQDWASGDLTDTQYF	TGCGCCAGCAGCCAAGATTGGGCTAGCGGAGACCTCACAGATACGCAGTATTTT
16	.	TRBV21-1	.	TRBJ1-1	CASSKANSVGQFEAFF	TGTGCCAGCAGCAAAGCAAACTCGGTTGGACAGTTTGAAGCTTTCTTT
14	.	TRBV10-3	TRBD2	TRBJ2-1	CAIVSGPEGNEQFF	TGTGCCATCGTTAGCGGGCCTGAGGGTAATGAGCAGTTCTTC
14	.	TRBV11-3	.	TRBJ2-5	CASSFTGGGETQYF	TGTGCCAGCAGTTTTACAGGGGGGGGAGAGACCCAGTACTTC
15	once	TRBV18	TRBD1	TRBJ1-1	CASSTSAGTGIEAFF	TGTGCCAGCTCAACGTCTGCCGGGACAGGGATTGAAGCTTTCTTT
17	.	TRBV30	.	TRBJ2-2	CSWSGTVGLWATGELFF	TGTTCCTGGAGTGGTACAGTAGGCCTATGGGCCACCGGGGAGCTGTTTTTT
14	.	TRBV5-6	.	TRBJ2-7	CASSLNGGTYEQYF	TGTGCCAGCAGCTTGAATGGGGGAACCTACGAGCAGTACTTC
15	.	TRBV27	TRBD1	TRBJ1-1	CASSLTGGARTEAFF	TGTGCCAGCAGTTTAACAGGGGGCGCGAGGACTGAAGCTTTCTTT
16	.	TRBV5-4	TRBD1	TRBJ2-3	CASSTGQGARTDTQYF	TGTGCCAGCAGTACAGGACAGGGGGCCCGCACAGATACGCAGTATTTT
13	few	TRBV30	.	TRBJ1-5	CAWAPGHNQPQHF	TGTGCCTGGGCACCGGGCCACAATCAGCCCCAGCATTTT
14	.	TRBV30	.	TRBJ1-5	CAWSGGLHNQPQHF	TGTGCCTGGAGTGGGGGACTGCACAATCAGCCCCAGCATTTT
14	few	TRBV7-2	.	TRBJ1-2	CASSLGQGHYGYTF	TGTGCCAGCAGCTTAGGGCAGGGCCACTATGGCTACACCTTC
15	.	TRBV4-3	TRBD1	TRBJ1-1	CASSPITGGNTEAFF	TGCGCCAGCAGCCCGATCACAGGGGGGAACACTGAAGCTTTCTTT
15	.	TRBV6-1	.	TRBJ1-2	CASRGGAGMSYGYTF	TGTGCCAGCAGGGGGGGGGCAGGGATGAGCTATGGCTACACCTTC
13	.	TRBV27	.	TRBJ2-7	CASGAGYGYEQYF	TGTGCCAGCGGAGCGGGTTACGGCTACGAGCAGTACTTC
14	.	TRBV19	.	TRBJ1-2	CASSGKMQSSGYTF	TGTGCCAGTAGTGGGAAAATGCAATCTAGCGGCTACACCTTC
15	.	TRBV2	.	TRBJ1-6	CASSTLQGSRSPLHF	TGTGCCAGCAGCACCCTCCAGGGGAGTCGGTCACCCCTCCACTTT
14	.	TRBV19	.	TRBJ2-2	CASSPGGDTGELFF	TGTGCCAGTAGTCCAGGGGGGGACACCGGGGAGCTGTTTTTT
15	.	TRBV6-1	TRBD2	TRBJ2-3	CASSEELAGADTQYF	TGTGCCAGCAGTGAGGAACTAGCGGGGGCAGATACGCAGTATTTT
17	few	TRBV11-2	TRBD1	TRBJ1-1	CASSTLTGTNVDTEAFF	TGTGCCAGCAGCACCCTGACAGGGACAAACGTGGACACTGAAGCTTTCTTT
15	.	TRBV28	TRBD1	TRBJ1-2	CASSLDRENSYGYTF	TGTGCCAGCAGTTTAGACAGGGAAAACTCCTATGGCTACACCTTC
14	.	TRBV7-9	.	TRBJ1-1	CASSLGGADTEAFF	TGTGCCAGCAGCTTAGGGGGGGCGGACACTGAAGCTTTCTTT
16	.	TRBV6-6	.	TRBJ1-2	CASSYSAQESNYGYTF	TGTGCCAGCAGTTACTCTGCGCAGGAATCTAACTATGGCTACACCTTC
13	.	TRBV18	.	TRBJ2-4	CASSPLAKNIQYF	TGTGCCAGCTCACCACTGGCCAAAAACATTCAGTACTTC